This TCR beta chain came from a study of STAT5B mutations in CD4+ large granular lymphocyte leukemia. In germline, CDR1 is SGHVS, CDR2 FQNEAQ. CDR3 length equals 14 residues. Trimming removed 4 bases from V and 0 bases from J, with 10 bases in between. Original handling: Lowest detectable productive clonotype frequency was 2.59 x 10-5. TCRdb's table, derived via immunoSEQ multiplex PCR, lists solely in-frame clones and lacks some. The DNA gave D and trimming, while V, J and clone size come from that table. This sample carries tens of thousands of clones, about 77% of them seen once, and the ten largest clones take roughly 2%. With regard to this clone: Its specificity is not known.

Study-wide results and limits: Roughly a quarter of private leukemic clonotypes occurred rarely in other patients' non-leukemic repertoires. TRBV06-family usage was enriched in top patient clones (8/27) versus controls (2/35).

Sequencing was performed on CD4+ T cells from blood buffy coats. The chain has TRBV7-8 and TRBJ2-7; D not resolved. The clonotype originates from a human donor in good health. Here the CDR3 reads CASSSSRSSYEQYF. CDR3 nucleotide sequence: TGTGCCAGCAGCTCGTCGAGGAGCTCCTACGAGCAGTACTTC.